This entry is about one T cell receptor (beta chain). This sample is part of a study of T-cell memory formation after mild COVID-19. The V gene end was trimmed by 0 bases and the J gene end by 4 bases; junction bases not matched to a gene: 3. The CDR3 has 15 residues. CDR1 is SGHKS and CDR2 is YYEKEE in the germline V gene (reference sequence). TCRdb re-analysed the 5' RACE reads in MiXCR, keeping a single row per CDR3 protein. Of some 350,000 distinct CDR3 sequences in the sample, 10% to 15% are singletons; the top ten hold about 21%. Sequenced sample: PBMCs or a T cell subset sorted from them (not recorded which). This clonotype was obtained from a man younger than 35 who had mild COVID-19 (a few samples of this study predate the infection). Cell type and time point are not known. V and J are TRBV5-5 and TRBJ1-2; 10 nucleotides agree with TRBD1. In nucleotides, the CDR3 is TGTGCCAGCAGCTTGGGGGGACAGGGGACCTATGGCTACACCTTC. The encoded protein is CASSLGGQGTYGYTF.